This T cell receptor beta chain came from a study of graft-versus-host responses after intestinal transplantation. About the study: Recipients got multivisceral, liver-intestinal, or isolated intestinal transplants. Anti-thymocyte globulin served as induction for all recipients, who then took tacrolimus and steroids for 2 to 4 years. Points from the study as a whole: Declines in HvG clones occurring early post-transplant were associated with peak circulating GvH clone levels. GvH clones surfaced in recipient marrow, some emerging earlier in ileum or blood.

With V trimmed by 1 base and J by 0 bases, 9 bases remained unmatched. The CDR3 consists of 19 residues. Germline assignment: CDR1 SGHAT and CDR2 FQNNGV. The data were produced by immunoSEQ multiplex PCR, yet TCRdb's version contains in-frame clones alone and is incomplete. The repertoire has fewer than 120,000 clones, around 93% of them found once; the top ten carry 0.45% to 0.65%. Details on this clone: Its antigen remains unknown.

The clonotype comes from a human donor who received an intestinal transplant. The chain uses TRBV11-2 and TRBJ2-5, with TRBD2 matching 12 bases. The sample was unstimulated CD8+ T cells sorted from spleen or lymph node cells, taken before intestinal transplant. CDR3 nucleotides: TGTGCCAGCAGCTTAGGCCAATCCGGACTAGCGGGGTACCAAGAGACCCAGTACTTC. Translating gives CASSLGQSGLAGYQETQYF.